One sample yielded the 17 T cell receptor beta chains listed below, sequenced in a study of TIL therapy for anti-PD-1-resistant metastatic lung cancer (dated by TCRdb to about 2021). The time point label on this specimen signifies: pre-treatment sample, taken before nivolumab and TIL therapy. Baseline tumor samples were excised metastases, mostly pleural nodules or supraclavicular lymph nodes, from the same resection used to grow TIL. TCR beta CDR3 regions were amplified from genomic DNA by bias-controlled multiplex PCR with the immunoSEQ v3 hsTCRB kit. TCRdb stores this immuneACCESS table with in-frame sequences only. Part of the clones is absent; in the studies checked, under half of the shortfall reflects unresolved V genes, and no reason is known for the rest. This sample lists 6,000 to 7,500 clones; about 66% were detected once. The ten largest make up over 15% of the sample. The source material was tumor tissue, sampled at baseline. These receptors all come from a person aged 25-85 years with non-small cell lung cancer.

This clone was observed a single time. The chain employs TRBV7-2 and TRBJ1-1; D unclear. The CDR3 contains 13 residues. V gave up 4 bases and J gave up 3 bases, with 9 bases separating them. Germline CDR1 reads SGHTA; CDR2 reads FQGNSA. CDR3 residues: CASSSSGYTEAFF. The CDR3 DNA sequence: TGTGCCAGCAGCTCCTCAGGCTACACTGAAGCTTTCTTT. The variable domain in full, with the rest retrieved from reference TRBV7-2 and TRBJ1-1, is GAGVSQSPSNKVTEKGKDVELRCDPISGHTALYWYRQSLGQGLEFLIYFQGNSAPDKSGLPSDRFSAERTGGSVSTLTIQRTQQEDSAVYLCASSSSGYTEAFFGQGTRLTVV.

This clone came up a few times. The chain is built from TRBV7-3 and TRBJ2-7, with D perhaps being TRBD1 or TRBD2 (5 bases each). V dropped 8 bases and J dropped 3 bases, with 20 bases sitting between them. The length of the CDR3 is 15 residues. Germline V gives CDR1 SGHTA, CDR2 FQGTGA. CDR3 coding DNA: TGTGCCAGCCTCAGGGTGGGACGGCTGCTCTACGAGCAGTACGTC. It yields the protein CASLRVGRLLYEQYV.

V is TRBV11-3 and J is TRBJ2-4; D remains ambiguous. V was cut by 6 bases and J by 3 bases, with 18 bases left in between. Germline-derived CDR1 and CDR2 are SGHNT and YENEEA. The CDR3 contains 16 residues. The CDR3 reads CASSIFSKKFKNIQYF. The DNA of the CDR3 is TGTGCCAGCAGTATATTTTCGAAGAAATTCAAAAACATTCAGTACTTC.

The V and J genes are TRBV27 and TRBJ2-3, with D perhaps matching TRBD1 (5 bases). This CDR3 has 16 residues. Trimming cost V 1 base and J 6 bases, with 17 bases left between them. Germline V gives CDR1 MNHEY, CDR2 SMNVEV (reference sequence). The CDR3 is CASSLLSGRVLDTQYF. CDR3 nucleotides: TGTGCCAGCAGTTTATTGTCGGGCAGGGTTTTGGATACGCAGTATTTT.

The CDR3 is CAWSNLGRLNTEAFF. CDR3 coding DNA: TGTGCCTGGAGTAATTTAGGCAGGCTGAACACTGAAGCTTTCTTT. This chain links TRBV30 with TRBJ1-1; D unresolved. CDR1 and CDR2 (germline): GTSNPN, SVGIG (reference sequence). The germline V and J ends were trimmed by 2 bases and 0 bases, with 13 bases remaining between them. The CDR3 consists of 15 residues.

V and J are TRBV9 and TRBJ2-1, with D hard to call. V was trimmed by 0 bases and J by 8 bases, leaving 12 bases between them. Germline loops: CDR1 SGDLS, CDR2 YYNGEE. The CDR3 is made up of 14 amino acids. The CDR3 sequence is CASSVGSVWHEQFF. The CDR3 DNA sequence: TGTGCCAGCAGCGTAGGAAGCGTATGGCATGAGCAGTTCTTC.

The chain carries TRBV19 and TRBJ2-5; D may correspond to TRBD1 or TRBD2 (5 bases each). Trimming took 3 bases from V and 0 from J, leaving 8 bases between them. In germline, CDR1 is LNHDA, CDR2 SQIVND (reference sequence). The CDR3 is 14 residues long. CDR3 in amino acids: CASSIWGNQETQYF. CDR3 bases: TGTGCCAGTAGTATCTGGGGGAACCAAGAGACCCAGTACTTC.

The genes are TRBV30 and TRBJ2-5; the D is unclear. The CDR3 is made up of 14 amino acids. The germline gives CDR1 GTSNPN, CDR2 SVGIG (reference sequence). The V gene lost 0 bases and the J gene lost 5 bases, with 13 bases spanning the gap. Written as DNA, the CDR3 is TGTGCCTGGAGTGTATCTGGCGGCGGTGAGACCCAGTACTTC. Residues: CAWSVSGGGETQYF.

The V and J genes are TRBV30 and TRBJ1-2; maybe TRBD1 (6 bases). The CDR3 totals 13 residues. Trimming removed 0 bases at V and 3 bases at J, with 8 bases between. The germline gives CDR1 GTSNPN, CDR2 SVGIG (reference sequence). In DNA, the CDR3 is TGTGCCTGGAGTGTACAGGGATACTATGGCTACACCTTC. This sequence encodes CAWSVQGYYGYTF.

In this sample, this clone turned up once. V and J are TRBV5-6 and TRBJ2-3; TRBD1 matches 7 bases. With 0 bases clipped from V and 3 bases from J, the junction kept 7 bases outside the gene matches. Germline lookup yields CDR1 SGHDT and CDR2 YYEEEE. The CDR3 extends over 16 amino acids. The CDR3 DNA reads as TGTGCCAGCAGCTTGGAGGGGGCTATGTCGACAGATACGCAGTATTTT. It is translated as CASSLEGAMSTDTQYF.

This chain uses TRBV5-1 with TRBJ2-3; D unclear. The CDR3 covers 13 residues. The ends were cut back, 0 bases at V and 5 bases at J, with 7 bases in the middle. Looked up from germline, CDR1 is SGHRS and CDR2 is YFSETQ. The CDR3 sequence: CASSLDRGDTQYF. The CDR3 DNA sequence: TGCGCCAGCAGCTTGGATCGTGGAGATACGCAGTATTTT.

The chain carries TRBV6-6 and TRBJ2-5; TRBD1 matches 10 bases. CDR1 is MNHNY and CDR2 is SVGAGI in the germline V gene (reference sequence). The trim removed 4 bases at V and 4 bases at J, leaving 6 bases unmatched. The CDR3 runs 15 residues. The CDR3 bases are TGTGCCAGCAGTTTGCCCGGGACAGGGGTAGAGACCCAGTACTTC. Protein: CASSLPGTGVETQYF.

The gene calls are TRBV10-3 and TRBJ2-5, with D possibly TRBD2 on 5 matching bases. The CDR3 has 15 residues. Looked up from germline, CDR1 is ENHRY and CDR2 is SYGVKD. V was clipped by 6 bases and J by 0 bases, with 14 bases between them. The CDR3 sequence is CAISGESGYQETQYF. CDR3 DNA sequence: TGTGCCATCAGCGGGGAATCGGGGTACCAAGAGACCCAGTACTTC.

This chain joins TRBV5-1 and TRBJ2-5; 10 bases align to TRBD1. This CDR3 has 16 amino acids. Per germline, CDR1 SGHRS and CDR2 YFSETQ. J was trimmed by 5 bases and V by 0 bases; bases with no gene match: 7. The DNA for the CDR3 is TGCGCCAGCAGCTTGGCCGGGACAGGGGTGGTGGAGACCCAGTACTTC. It encodes CASSLAGTGVVETQYF. Based on the CDR3 plus reference TRBV5-1 and TRBJ2-5, the full variable domain is KAGVTQTPRYLIKTRGQQVTLSCSPISGHRSVSWYQQTPGQGLQFLFEYFSETQRNKGNFPGRFSGRQFSNSRSEMNVSTLELGDSALYLCASSLAGTGVVETQYFGPGTRLLVL.

This clone is categorized as medium-sized (0.01 to 0.1%). This chain connects TRBV3-1 (or the pseudogene TRBV3-2) to TRBJ2-7, with 10 bases that match TRBD2. Germline CDR1 reads LGHDT; CDR2 reads YNNKEL (reference sequence). Unmatched junction bases numbered 4, after V lost 3 bases and J lost 5 bases. The CDR3 is 14 amino acids. The CDR3: CASSHTSGKHEQYF. The CDR3 region has the DNA TGTGCCAGCAGCCATACTAGCGGGAAACACGAGCAGTACTTC.

This clone was counted between two and nine times. V gene TRBV27 combines with J gene TRBJ2-7; TRBD1 agrees at 7 bases. CDR3 length: 15 residues. CDR1 and CDR2 from the germline V gene are MNHEY and SMNVEV (reference sequence). The V gene end was trimmed by 3 bases and the J gene end by 4 bases; junction bases not matched to a gene: 9. Here the CDR3 reads CASSFVGTEGYEQYV. The DNA for the CDR3 is TGTGCCAGCAGTTTCGTTGGGACAGAAGGATACGAGCAGTACGTC.

The genes are TRBV5-8 and TRBJ2-1; weak D call: TRBD1 (5 bases). Germline values: CDR1 SGHTS, CDR2 YDEGEE. The germline V and J ends were trimmed by 1 base and 0 bases, with 8 bases remaining between them. There are 15 residues in the CDR3. The CDR3 DNA sequence: TGTGCCAGCAGCTTGTCAGACAGCTCCTACAATGAGCAGTTCTTC. Its protein product is CASSLSDSSYNEQFF.